This T cell receptor beta chain was obtained from a study of T-cell memory formation after mild COVID-19. The CDR3 runs 12 residues. Trimming removed 3 bases from V and 3 bases from J, with 4 bases in between. Germline V lookup: CDR1 SEHNR, CDR2 FQNEAQ (reference sequence). Via MiXCR, TCRdb re-called the 5' RACE reads, giving one row per CDR3 protein. The repertoire has roughly 120,000 distinct CDR3 sequences, 20% to 25% of them found once; the top ten carry approximately 40%. This clonotype was observed a handful of times. This receptor was obtained from a man aged 18 to 30 who had mild COVID-19 (a few samples of this study predate the infection). Cell type and time point are not known. The sample consisted of PBMCs or a T cell subset sorted from them (not recorded which). The chain employs TRBV7-9 and TRBJ2-3; no clear D gene. CDR3 residues: CASSFRTDTQYF. In DNA form, the CDR3 reads TGTGCCAGCAGCTTTCGGACAGATACGCAGTATTTT. The whole variable domain, filled in from reference TRBV7-9 and TRBJ2-3, reads DTGVSQNPRHKITKRGQNVTFRCDPISEHNRLYWYRQTLGQGPEFLTYFQNEAQLEKSRLLSDRFSAERPKGSFSTLEIQRTEQGDSAMYLCASSFRTDTQYFGPGTRLTVL.